This T cell receptor beta chain was identified during a study of beta chain features in type 1 diabetes. This clone showed up just a few times. Its antigen is unknown. Sequencing targeted expressed TCRB transcripts, as all isolated RNA had been reverse transcribed. Assay: immunoSEQ multiplex PCR; the TCRdb copy retains only in-frame clones and omits some. The sample records some 250,000 clones, over 11% being singletons. General observations from the study: The study notes PCR might favor shorter templates equally in patients and controls. Patients' naive, central memory and Treg TCRB repertoires seemed closer to one another than those of healthy donors. HLA effects on TCRB rearrangement stayed unresolved here. Shorter TCRB CDR3s, moderately but significantly so, were found in Type 1 diabetes patients in all four CD4+ subsets.

Germline lookup yields CDR1 GTSNPN and CDR2 SVGIG (reference sequence). Trimming cost V 6 bases and J 1 base, with 14 bases left between them. CDR3 size: 14 residues. V gene TRBV30 combines with J gene TRBJ2-3; D is possibly TRBD2 (5 bases). Sequencing was carried out using naive CD4+ T cells from blood. The clonotype comes from a man aged 25 to 40 with type 1 diabetes. Written as DNA, the CDR3 is TGTGCCTGCCCAATGTCCGGGGGCACAGATACGCAGTATTTT. Protein product: CACPMSGGTDTQYF.